This is a list of T cell receptor beta chains from one sample in a study of CD8+ T cells in alopecia areata. Measured with immunoSEQ multiplex PCR; TCRdb has only the in-frame clones, and not every one. In the table there are some 170,000 clones, roughly 60% of which are singletons. Specimen: CD4+ T cells sorted from blood, collected at approximately week 61, from a patient treated with tofacitinib. The receptors were sampled from a human donor with alopecia areata. Each CDR3 is given with its conserved first and last residue. The order of the fields is clone size, J gene, D gene, V gene, CDR3 DNA, CDR3 protein. D genes are given only for firm matches. Clone size is stated in some rows and not others, as once, few, many or a class when expanded.

- TRBJ1-2 TRBD1 TRBV30 TGTGCCTGGAACACCGGGACAGGGGTTGGCTACACCTTC CAWNTGTGVGYTF
- TRBJ2-2 - TRBV5-1 TGCGCCAGCAGCTTGGATCTGAGCACCGGGGAGCTGTTTTTT CASSLDLSTGELFF
- TRBJ1-2 TRBD1 TRBV11-3 TGTGCCAGCAGCTACAGGGGTACGAGGGATGGCTACACCTTC CASSYRGTRDGYTF
- TRBJ1-6 - TRBV6-1 TGTGCGGCCCGGGACATCGAAAATTCACCCCTCCACTTT CAARDIENSPLHF
few TRBJ1-1 - TRBV5-1 TGCGCCAGCAGCAACCAAATGAACACTGAAGCTTTCTTT CASSNQMNTEAFF
- TRBJ1-6 - TRBV19 TGTGCCAGTAGTCCCTCATGGGATTCACCCCTCCACTTT CASSPSWDSPLHF
- TRBJ2-7 - TRBV29-1 TGCAGCGTTGTAGGAATTTACTCCTACGAGCAGTACTTC CSVVGIYSYEQYF
- TRBJ2-2 - TRBV9 TGTGCCAGCAGCGTAGCGCTTGGACTGTCGAACACCGGGGAGCTGTTTTTT CASSVALGLSNTGELFF
once TRBJ1-2 - TRBV19 TGTGCCAGTAGATACGACAGAAACTATGGCTACACCTTC CASRYDRNYGYTF
many TRBJ1-2 TRBD1 TRBV5-1 TGCGCCAGCAGCTTGGCCGGGACAGGGGAAGGCTACACCTTC CASSLAGTGEGYTF
once TRBJ1-2 - TRBV29-1 TGCAGCGTTCGGGTTCAAAGCTATGGCTACACCTTC CSVRVQSYGYTF
- TRBJ2-2 - TRBV30 TGTGCCTGGAGTGTAACGAGGCGTACCGGGGAGCTGTTTTTT CAWSVTRRTGELFF
- TRBJ2-2 TRBD2 TRBV30 TGTGCCTGGAGTGTACTGGGGACTAGATGGGTTGCCGGGGAGCTGTTTTTT CAWSVLGTRWVAGELFF
- TRBJ2-6 - TRBV30 TGTGCCTGGAGTTTCAAAGCTGGGGCCAACGTCCTGACTTTC CAWSFKAGANVLTF
- TRBJ2-7 TRBD1 TRBV4-1 TGCGCCAGCAGCCCATTCGTAGGGGGCAAGAGCTACGAGCAGTACTTC CASSPFVGGKSYEQYF
- TRBJ2-1 TRBD1 TRBV2 TGTGCCAGCAGTGAACAGACAGGGGCCTACAATGAGCAGTTCTTC CASSEQTGAYNEQFF
- TRBJ1-4 TRBD1 TRBV5-6 TGTGCCAGCAGCTCTCGACAGGGGGCAATTGAAAAACTGTTTTTT CASSSRQGAIEKLFF
many TRBJ2-1 - TRBV30 TGTGCCTGGAGTGTATTTATGGCGGGGGAGCAGTTCTTC CAWSVFMAGEQFF
- TRBJ2-7 - TRBV29-1 TGCAGCGCCAGCTCAGGGTACGAGCAGTACTTC CSASSGYEQYF
- TRBJ2-1 TRBD2 TRBV25-1 TGTGCCAGCAGTGAAGGTCAGCGGGGAAACTACAATGAGCAGTTCTTC CASSEGQRGNYNEQFF
- TRBJ2-2 - TRBV14 TGTGCCAGCAGCCAAGTTGACACCGGGGAGCTGTTTTTT CASSQVDTGELFF
- TRBJ2-5 - TRBV29-1 TGCAGCGTTGGTAGACAAGAGACCCAGTACTTC CSVGRQETQYF
- TRBJ2-7 TRBD1 TRBV30 TGTGCCTGCATGGGACAGACTTACGAGCAGTACTTC CACMGQTYEQYF
- TRBJ2-7 TRBD1 TRBV30 TGTGCCTGGGCCGGGACAGGGCTGAGGTACGAGCAGTACTTC CAWAGTGLRYEQYF
few TRBJ1-2 TRBD1 TRBV9 TGTGCCAGCAGCGTTAGCGGACAGGGCTATGGCTACACCTTC CASSVSGQGYGYTF
few TRBJ2-3 - TRBV20-1 TGCAGTGCACCTCGAGCCGATACGCAGTATTTT CSAPRADTQYF
- TRBJ1-2 - TRBV29-1 TGCAGCGTTGTGGGGGCCTTGGGCTATGGCTACACCTTC CSVVGALGYGYTF
- TRBJ1-1 - TRBV4-1 TGCGCCAGCAGCCAAGTGGGGGGTAGAGGGGTGACTGAAGCTTTCTTT CASSQVGGRGVTEAFF
- TRBJ2-1 - TRBV7-3 TGTGCCAGCAGCTCAGCGCGAGACACCTCCTACAATGAGCAGTTCTTC CASSSARDTSYNEQFF
few TRBJ1-2 - TRBV30 TGTGCCTGGAGAATGGCAGGAGGTGGCTACACCTTC CAWRMAGGGYTF
- TRBJ2-7 - TRBV18 TGTGCCAGCTCACCGGAATCTACGGGAGAGCAGTACTTC CASSPESTGEQYF
once TRBJ2-1 - TRBV30 TGTGCCTGGAGTGGCTACAATGAGCAGTTCTTC CAWSGYNEQFF
few TRBJ2-5 TRBD1 TRBV25-1 TGTGCCAGCAGTGACCAGGACAGGGTTCAAGAGACCCAGTACTTC CASSDQDRVQETQYF
- TRBJ2-7 - TRBV30 TGTGCCTGGAGTGTACAGTGGGGCAACGAGCAGTACTTC CAWSVQWGNEQYF